This T cell receptor (beta chain) was sequenced in a study of blood T cells in healthy people across ages. The second PCR ran roughly 7 to 11 cycles with a sample-barcoded 5' primer and J-beta primers. TCRdb processed the 5' RACE reads anew with MiXCR; each CDR3 protein has one entry. This table holds approximately 1.5 million distinct CDR3 sequences, less than 45% found once. Germline lookup yields CDR1 SGHRS and CDR2 YFSETQ. The CDR3 is 9 residues long. The chain links TRBV5-1 to TRBJ2-7, with D unresolved. The end of the DNA is better explained by TRBJ2-4, so the J call may be wrong. This clonotype originated in a woman aged 18 to 35 in good health. Sequencing was carried out using blood. CDR3 coding DNA: TGCGCCAGCATGGCCATTCAGTACTTC. Protein: CASMAIQYF.